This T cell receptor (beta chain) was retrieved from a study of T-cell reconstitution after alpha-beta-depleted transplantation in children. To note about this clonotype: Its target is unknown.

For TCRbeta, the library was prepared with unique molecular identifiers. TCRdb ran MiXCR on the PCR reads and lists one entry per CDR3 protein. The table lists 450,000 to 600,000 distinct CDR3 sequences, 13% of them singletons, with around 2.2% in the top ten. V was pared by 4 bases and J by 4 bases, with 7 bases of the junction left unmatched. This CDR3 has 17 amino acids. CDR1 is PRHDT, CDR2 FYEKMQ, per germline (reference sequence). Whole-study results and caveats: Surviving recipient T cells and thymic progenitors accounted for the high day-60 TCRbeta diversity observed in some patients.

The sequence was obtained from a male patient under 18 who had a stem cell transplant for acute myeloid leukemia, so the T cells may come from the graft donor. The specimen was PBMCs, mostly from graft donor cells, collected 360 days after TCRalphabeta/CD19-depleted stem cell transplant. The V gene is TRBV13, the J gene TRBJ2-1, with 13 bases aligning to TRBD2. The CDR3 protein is CASSSLPLAGGYNEQFF. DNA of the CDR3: TGTGCCAGCAGCTCCCTTCCACTAGCGGGAGGGTACAATGAGCAGTTCTTC.